These 13 T cell receptor beta chains came from one sample sequenced in a study of T cells in Graves' hyperthyroidism and ophthalmopathy. What was amplified from RNA transcripts were TCR beta CDR3 regions. In the first-round RT-PCR of the TCR CDR3, the HTBI primer set was used. One entry per CDR3 protein, called by TCRdb with MiXCR from the multiplex PCR reads. The sample includes fewer than 550,000 distinct CDR3 sequences, around 16% of them seen just once. Sequencing used blood. Every receptor here comes from a woman under 30 with Graves' hyperthyroidism.

This clonotype was found many times. The chain is built from TRBV2 and TRBJ2-2; D may be TRBD1 or TRBD2 (5 bases each). Looked up from germline, CDR1 is SNHLY and CDR2 is FYNNEI. Between the trimmed V and J ends, which lost 4 bases and 3 bases, there was a span of 12 bases. The CDR3 covers 15 residues. The CDR3 is CASSVGDLHTGELFF. Here the CDR3 DNA reads TGTGCCAGCAGTGTAGGGGACCTACACACCGGGGAGCTGTTTTTT.

Ten or more counts support this clonotype. This rearrangement joins TRBV19 to TRBJ1-1, with D unresolved. Germline loops: CDR1 LNHDA, CDR2 SQIVND (reference sequence). The CDR3 has 14 amino acids. V shed 7 bases and J shed 1 base, with 13 bases lying between them. DNA of the CDR3: TGTGCCAGTACCTTAGGCCTGCAGAACACTGAAGCTTTCTTT. As protein: CASTLGLQNTEAFF.

The chain combines TRBV4-1 with TRBJ1-2; D perhaps matches TRBD1 (6 bases). Trimming pared 0 bases from V and 4 bases from J, leaving 15 bases between. The CDR3 contains 16 residues. Germline assignment: CDR1 MGHRA and CDR2 YSYEKL. The CDR3 DNA is TGCGCCAGCAGCCAAGATGGGGGGCAGAGTCCCTATGGCTACACCTTC. Encoded protein: CASSQDGGQSPYGYTF.

At least ten counts were recorded for this clonotype. This rearrangement joins TRBV6-1 to TRBJ2-7, with TRBD2 matching over 7 bases. This CDR3 spans 13 amino acids. Germline CDR1 and CDR2: MNHNS and SASEGT. V lost 5 bases, J lost 3 bases, and 4 bases stayed unmatched. CDR3 residues: CASSRGGIYEQYF. In DNA form, the CDR3 reads TGTGCCAGCAGTCGCGGGGGAATCTACGAGCAGTACTTC.

This clonotype showed up just a few times. This chain joins TRBV14 and TRBJ1-2; 8 nucleotides agree with TRBD1. Germline CDR1 and CDR2: SGHDN and FVKESK. The CDR3 totals 14 residues. The V segment lost 6 bases and the J segment 4 bases; nucleotides outside the gene matches: 7. CDR3 residues: CASRETGGSYGYTF. CDR3 nucleotide sequence: TGTGCCAGCAGAGAAACAGGGGGAAGCTATGGCTACACCTTC.

In its sample, this clonotype was seen many times. This rearrangement joins TRBV7-9 to TRBJ2-1, with D perhaps assigned TRBD1 or TRBD2 (6 bases each). Germline-derived CDR1 and CDR2 are SEHNR and FQNEAQ (reference sequence). With 4 bases removed from V and 4 bases from J, the gap between germline ends came to 17 bases. This CDR3 spans 16 amino acids. CDR3 sequence (DNA): TGTGCCAGCAGCTCGAGGGGGGCGGGCGTATACAATGAGCAGTTCTTC. Translating it yields CASSSRGAGVYNEQFF.

As to this clonotype: The junction differs from germline at one of its ends, possibly a read error. This chain joins TRBV7-8 and TRBJ2-2, with TRBD2 matching over 8 bases. The CDR3 runs 16 residues. Germline V CDR1 and CDR2: SGHVS, FQNEAQ. CDR3 sequence reads: CASSRTGLVNTGELLF. As DNA, the CDR3 is TGTGCCAGCAGCAGGACGGGACTAGTCAACACCGGGGAGCTGCTTTTT. Full variable domain (outside the CDR3, taken from reference TRBV7-8 and TRBJ2-2): GAGVSQSPRYKVAKRGQDVALRCDPISGHVSLFWYQQALGQGPEFLTYFQNEAQLDKSGLPSDRFFAERPEGSVSTLKIQRTQQEDSAVYLCASSRTGLVNTGELLFGEGSRLTVL.

This clonotype was recorded at least ten times. The chain recombines TRBV6-1 with TRBJ1-6; D remains ambiguous. Trimming shortened V by 8 bases and J by 8 bases, and 16 bases separated the two germline ends. CDR1 MNHNS and CDR2 SASEGT come from the germline V gene. The CDR3 consists of 14 residues. CDR3 region: CASRFQTDHSPLHF. DNA of the CDR3: TGTGCCAGCCGGTTTCAGACGGACCATTCACCCCTCCACTTT.

There are many counts of this clonotype. The chain uses TRBV6-1 and TRBJ1-2; no clear D gene. Germline CDR1 reads MNHNS; CDR2 reads SASEGT. Trimming cost V 6 bases and J 5 bases, with 16 bases left between them. The length of the CDR3 is 14 residues. CDR3 sequence reads: CASSFGEPWYGYTF. The CDR3 nucleotides read TGTGCCAGCAGCTTCGGAGAGCCGTGGTATGGCTACACCTTC.

This clonotype was recorded many times. The chain links TRBV6-1 to TRBJ1-5, with TRBD1 identical over 8 bases. The V gene end was trimmed by 5 bases and the J gene end by 9 bases; junction bases not matched to a gene: 6. Germline V gene lookup returns CDR1 MNHNS and CDR2 SASEGT. The length of the CDR3 is 13 residues. The CDR3 sequence: CASSRDRGRPQHF. CDR3 bases: TGTGCCAGCAGTAGAGACAGGGGTCGGCCCCAGCATTTT.

This clonotype has at least ten counts. The gene calls are TRBV5-1 and TRBJ2-1; TRBD2 matches at 9 bases. J was trimmed by 3 bases and V by 4 bases; bases with no gene match: 5. CDR3 size: 15 residues. Germline V gene lookup returns CDR1 SGHRS and CDR2 YFSETQ. The CDR3 DNA reads as TGCGCCAGCAGCCTGACTAGCGGCTACTACAATGAGCAGTTCTTC. It specifies CASSLTSGYYNEQFF.

Ten or more counts support this clonotype. The chain couples TRBV11-1 to TRBJ2-7; D unclear. Germline V gives CDR1 SGHAT, CDR2 FQDESV (reference sequence). Trimming shortened V by 2 bases and J by 3 bases, and 5 bases separated the two germline ends. CDR3 size: 12 residues. DNA of the CDR3: TGTGCCAGCAGCTTATTCGACTACGAGCAGTACTTC. The encoded protein is CASSLFDYEQYF.

The chain has TRBV9 and TRBJ2-1, with D possibly being TRBD1 or TRBD2 (6 bases each). The CDR3 is made up of 15 amino acids. V lost 6 bases to trimming and J lost 0 bases, with 13 bases between them. Germline V gene lookup returns CDR1 SGDLS and CDR2 YYNGEE. In DNA form, the CDR3 reads TGTGCCAGCACCCCGTGGGGGGCCTCCTACAATGAGCAGTTCTTC. Its translation: CASTPWGASYNEQFF.